This T cell receptor (beta chain) was recorded in a study of cytomegalovirus exposure and HLA in healthy donors. In the case of this clone: Antigen: not known.

This PCR relied on a set of 60 Vbeta primers and 13 Jbeta primers. The assay was immunoSEQ multiplex PCR, and TCRdb's table has in-frame clones only and misses some. The sample yields 95,000 to 150,000 clones, roughly 80% seen once. Study observations and caveats: Segments of the TCR beta V type were, in most cases, productive about 87% or about 30% of the time in an earlier analysis. The listing of 150 to 200 TCR beta chains classed them as cytomegalovirus-associated.

The CDR3 consists of 14 residues. The ends lost 4 bases at V and 2 bases at J; junction bases unmatched: 3. The germline gives CDR1 MNHEY, CDR2 SMNVEV (reference sequence). Sequenced material: PBMCs. This TCR came from a woman aged 18-35 years in good health and CMV-seronegative. The genes are TRBV27 and TRBJ2-7, with 9 bases that match TRBD1. The chain's CDR3 is CASSSTGGPYEQYF. CDR3 DNA: TGTGCCAGCAGTTCAACAGGGGGCCCCTACGAGCAGTACTTC.